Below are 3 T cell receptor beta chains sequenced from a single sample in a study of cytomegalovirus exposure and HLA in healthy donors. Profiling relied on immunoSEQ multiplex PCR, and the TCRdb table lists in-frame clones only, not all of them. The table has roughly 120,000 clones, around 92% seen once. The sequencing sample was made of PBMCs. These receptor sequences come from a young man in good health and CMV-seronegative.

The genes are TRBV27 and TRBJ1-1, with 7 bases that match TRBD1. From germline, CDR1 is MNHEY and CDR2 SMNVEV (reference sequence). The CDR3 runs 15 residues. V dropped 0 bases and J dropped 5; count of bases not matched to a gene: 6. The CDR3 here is CASSLSWGQRTEAFF. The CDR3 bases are TGTGCCAGCAGTTTATCGTGGGGACAGAGGACTGAAGCTTTCTTT.

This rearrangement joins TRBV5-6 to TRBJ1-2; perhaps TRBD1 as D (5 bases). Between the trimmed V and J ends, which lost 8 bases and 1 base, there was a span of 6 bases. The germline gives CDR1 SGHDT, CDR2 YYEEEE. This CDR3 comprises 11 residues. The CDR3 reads CASRGNYGYTF. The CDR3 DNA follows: TGTGCCAGTAGGGGTAACTATGGCTACACCTTC.

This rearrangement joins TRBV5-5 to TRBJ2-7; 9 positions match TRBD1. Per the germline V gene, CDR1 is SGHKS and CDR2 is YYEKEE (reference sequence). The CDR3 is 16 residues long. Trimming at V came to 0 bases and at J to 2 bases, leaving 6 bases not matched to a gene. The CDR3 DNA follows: TGTGCCAGCAGCTTGGACGTTGGGACAGGGACCTACGAGCAGTACTTC. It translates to CASSLDVGTGTYEQYF.